These T cell receptor beta chains were read from a single sample in a study. The data were produced by immunoSEQ multiplex PCR, yet TCRdb's version contains in-frame clones alone and is incomplete. The table lists some 68,000 clones, around 93% of them singletons. Specimen: PBMCs. These receptors were collected from a middle-aged man with rheumatoid arthritis. CDR3s include the opening cysteine and the closing phenylalanine or tryptophan. The D gene is left open where the match is weak. Clone size is given for some rows only: seen once, a few or many times, or a class if the clone is expanded.

DNA: TGCGCCAGCAGCTTGGCTCTAGCGGGAAACAATGAGCAGTTCTTC
CDR3: CASSLALAGNNEQFF
J: TRBJ2-1
V: TRBV5-1
size: -
D: TRBD2

DNA: TGTGCCAGCAGTGAAGCCCCCTCAGGTTTGTCTCGCGAGCAGTACTTC
CDR3: CASSEAPSGLSREQYF
J: TRBJ2-7
V: TRBV2
size: once
D: -

DNA: TGTGCCAGCAGCCCGCATGCCCATCCACAGGGGTTCTACGAGCAGTACTTC
CDR3: CASSPHAHPQGFYEQYF
J: TRBJ2-7
V: TRBV7-6
size: -
D: TRBD1

DNA: TGTGCTAGTGGTTTGGGGGTTCGGGGGACAGGGGAATCCTACGAGCAGTACTTC
CDR3: CASGLGVRGTGESYEQYF
J: TRBJ2-7
V: TRBV12-5
size: -
D: TRBD1

DNA: TGTGCTAGTGGTTTGGACGCGGAGGTAGATACGCAGTATTTT
CDR3: CASGLDAEVDTQYF
J: TRBJ2-3
V: TRBV12-5
size: -
D: -

DNA: TGTGCCAGCAGTCCGGGGACAGGGAACTATGGCTACACCTTC
CDR3: CASSPGTGNYGYTF
J: TRBJ1-2
V: TRBV6-2/TRBV6-3
size: -
D: TRBD1

DNA: TGTGCCAGCCTTGGACGCAGGGTGACTGAAGCTTTCTTT
CDR3: CASLGRRVTEAFF
J: TRBJ1-1
V: TRBV5-5
size: -
D: -

DNA: TGTGCCATAGGGCCGACAGGGACCTACGAGCAGTACTTC
CDR3: CAIGPTGTYEQYF
J: TRBJ2-7
V: TRBV7-9
size: -
D: TRBD1

DNA: TGTGCCGGAAGCGAGGGGAAGCAGTACTTC
CDR3: CAGSEGKQYF
J: TRBJ2-7
V: TRBV2
size: -
D: -

DNA: TGTGCCAGCAGCCAAGTGGTTGGTGAGCAGTTCTTC
CDR3: CASSQVVGEQFF
J: TRBJ2-1
V: TRBV4-2
size: -
D: -

DNA: TGTGCCAGCAGCACCGGGACAGTTAATCAGCCCCAGCATTTT
CDR3: CASSTGTVNQPQHF
J: TRBJ1-5
V: TRBV9
size: -
D: TRBD1